These 10 T cell receptor beta chains originate from one sample sequenced in a study of early T cells in non-severe SARS-CoV-2 infection. TCRdb reprocessed the 5' RACE reads with MiXCR, giving one entry per CDR3 protein. Here the sample spans 75,000 to 80,000 distinct CDR3 sequences, about 11% being singletons. The specimen was whole blood, collected at baseline. The source is an adult who was a healthcare worker with PCR-confirmed SARS-CoV-2 infection or an uninfected control (not recorded which).

This chain links TRBV12-3 or TRBV12-4 with TRBJ2-3; D possibly corresponds to TRBD1 (5 bases). Trimming removed 1 base from V and 8 bases from J, with 10 bases in between. CDR3 size: 13 residues. The CDR3 spells CASSLGGQGTQYF. In DNA, the CDR3 is TGTGCCAGCAGTTTAGGGGGTCAGGGTACGCAGTATTTT.

The V and J genes are TRBV7-2 and TRBJ1-1, with 11 positions matching TRBD1. Germline values: CDR1 SGHTA, CDR2 FQGNSA. V shed 8 bases, J shed 11 bases, and the junction held 4 bases outside the gene matches. This CDR3 has 11 amino acids. The CDR3 sequence: CASGQGAWAFF. The DNA of the CDR3 is TGTGCCAGCGGACAGGGGGCATGGGCTTTCTTT.

This clonotype was seen more than once but under ten times. V and J are TRBV5-5 and TRBJ2-7; 7 nucleotides agree with TRBD2. Germline V gene lookup returns CDR1 SGHKS and CDR2 YYEKEE (reference sequence). Unmatched junction bases numbered 7, after V lost 1 base and J lost 3 bases. CDR3 length: 15 residues. The CDR3 sequence: CASSLLGEGLYEQYF. CDR3 nucleotides: TGTGCCAGCAGCTTGTTAGGGGAGGGACTCTACGAGCAGTACTTC.

In its sample, this clonotype was seen a few times. The chain is built from TRBV12-3 or TRBV12-4 and TRBJ1-2, with TRBD1 matching 10 bases. With V trimmed by 9 bases and J by 8 bases, 9 bases remained unmatched. The CDR3 length is 13 residues. The CDR3, as DNA: TGTGCCAGTGCCCGACAGGGGGCGCGGGGCTACACCTTC. As protein: CASARQGARGYTF.

This clonotype has a count of ten or more. The V gene is TRBV5-6, the J gene TRBJ2-4; the D gene is possibly TRBD1 (5 bases). This CDR3 spans 16 amino acids. Looked up from germline, CDR1 is SGHDT and CDR2 is YYEEEE. Trimming left V 4 bases short and J 6 bases short, with 20 bases between. CDR3 bases: TGTGCCAGCAGCCCACCCCTCTCCCGGCAGGGAAACATTCAGTACTTC. Its translation: CASSPPLSRQGNIQYF.

This clonotype was recorded a few times. The J gene is TRBJ2-7, the V gene TRBV2; D is uncertain. This CDR3 region has 13 residues. Germline assignment: CDR1 SNHLY and CDR2 FYNNEI. Between the trimmed V and J ends, which lost 2 bases and 2 bases, there was a span of 7 bases. CDR3: CASSESMAYEQYF. DNA for the CDR3: TGTGCCAGCAGTGAATCGATGGCCTACGAGCAGTACTTC.

This chain uses TRBV6-6 with TRBJ2-7; tentative D call: TRBD1 (5 bases). CDR3 length: 14 amino acids. The ends were cut back, 6 bases at V and 1 base at J, with 13 bases in the middle. Germline V gives CDR1 MNHNY, CDR2 SVGAGI (reference sequence). The DNA for the CDR3 is TGTGCCAGCAGGATAGACAGATCTTCCTACGAGCAGTACTTC. It codes for CASRIDRSSYEQYF.

This clonotype was seen a handful of times. The V and J genes are TRBV29-1 and TRBJ1-1, with a weak D call TRBD1 (5 bases). V was shortened by 7 bases and J by 0 bases, with 15 bases between the two germline ends. From germline, CDR1 is SQVTM and CDR2 ANQGSEA. This CDR3 has 14 amino acids. The CDR3 spells CSGVPTRVNTEAFF. The CDR3 DNA is TGCAGCGGCGTCCCCACCAGGGTGAACACTGAAGCTTTCTTT. Full variable domain (missing parts from reference TRBV29-1 and TRBJ1-1): SAVISQKPSRDICQRGTSLTIQCQVDSQVTMMFWYRQQPGQSLTLIATANQGSEATYESGFVIDKFPISRPNLTFSTLTVSNMSPEDSSIYLCSGVPTRVNTEAFFGQGTRLTVV.

This chain joins TRBV29-1 and TRBJ2-3; maybe TRBD1 (7 bases). The CDR3 spans 15 residues. The germline V gene has CDR1 SQVTM and CDR2 ANQGSEA. Trimming took off 4 bases at V and 4 bases at J, with 18 bases between the two ends. CDR3 sequence: CSVGGGTASPDTQYF. The CDR3 coding sequence is TGCAGCGTTGGAGGGGGGACAGCAAGTCCAGATACGCAGTATTTT.

This clonotype was seen only a few times. This chain links TRBV20-1 with TRBJ1-2, with TRBD1 matching 7 bases. With V trimmed by 3 bases and J by 7 bases, 2 bases remained unmatched. The CDR3 spans 11 residues. Germline values: CDR1 DFQATT, CDR2 SNEGSKA (reference sequence). CDR3 in DNA: TGCAGTGCTAGGACAGGGCCTGGCTACACCTTC. Translating it yields CSARTGPGYTF.